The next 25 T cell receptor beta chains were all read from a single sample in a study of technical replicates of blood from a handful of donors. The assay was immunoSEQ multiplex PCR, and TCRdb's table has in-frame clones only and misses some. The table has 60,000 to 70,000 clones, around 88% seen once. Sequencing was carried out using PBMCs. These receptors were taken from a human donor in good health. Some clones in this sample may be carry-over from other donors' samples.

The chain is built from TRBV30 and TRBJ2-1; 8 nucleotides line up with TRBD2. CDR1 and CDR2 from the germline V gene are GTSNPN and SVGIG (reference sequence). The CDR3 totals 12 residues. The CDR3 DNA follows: TGTGCTGGGGGGACTAGTGGTCCTGAGCAGTTCTTC. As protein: CAGGTSGPEQFF.

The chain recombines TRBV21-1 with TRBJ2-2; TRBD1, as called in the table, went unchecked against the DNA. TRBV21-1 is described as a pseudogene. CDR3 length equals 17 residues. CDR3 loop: CASSSEIGTGGTGELFF. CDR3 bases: TGTGCCAGCAGCTCCGAGATAGGGACAGGTGGGACCGGGGAGCTGTTTTTT.

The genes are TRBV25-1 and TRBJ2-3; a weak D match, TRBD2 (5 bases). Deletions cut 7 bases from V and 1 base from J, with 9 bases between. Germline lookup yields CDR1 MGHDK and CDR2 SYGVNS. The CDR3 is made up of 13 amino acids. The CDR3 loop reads CASNSEGTDTQYF. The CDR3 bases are TGTGCCAGCAACTCGGAGGGCACAGATACGCAGTATTTT.

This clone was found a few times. In DNA form, the CDR3 reads TGTGCCAGCAGTGCGGACAGGTGGGCCTACGAGCAGTACTTC. Translating it yields CASSADRWAYEQYF. The chain combines TRBV2 with TRBJ2-7, with 7 bases fitting TRBD1. The germline gives CDR1 SNHLY, CDR2 FYNNEI. This CDR3 has 14 residues. After removal of 4 bases from V and 2 bases from J, the junction contained 5 bases not matched to a gene.

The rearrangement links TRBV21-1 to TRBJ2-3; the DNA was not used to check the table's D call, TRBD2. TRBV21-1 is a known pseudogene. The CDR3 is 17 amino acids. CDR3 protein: CASSKGGTSGITDTQYF. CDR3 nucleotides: TGTGCCAGCAGCAAAGGTGGGACTAGCGGGATCACAGATACGCAGTATTTT.

The CDR3 DNA follows: TGTGCCAGCTCCCCCGGGCAGGGGGCGGTCTATGGCTACACCTTC. This gives the protein CASSPGQGAVYGYTF. The genes are TRBV18 and TRBJ1-2; 8 bases fit TRBD1. From germline, CDR1 is KGHSH and CDR2 LQKENI. CDR3 length: 15 residues. The V segment lost 6 bases and the J segment 4 bases; nucleotides outside the gene matches: 10.

The CDR3 bases are TGCGCCAGCAGCTTGGAGGGGGCGACTAATGAAAAACTGTTTTTT. This translates into CASSLEGATNEKLFF. The V and J genes are TRBV4-3 and TRBJ1-4, with TRBD1 matching over 7 bases. Germline V CDR1 and CDR2: LGHNA, YSLEER. The CDR3 sequence is 15 residues long. Trimming removed 5 bases from V and 2 bases from J; junction bases left unmatched: 5.

In nucleotides, the CDR3 is TGCGCCAGCAGCCAAGGGATACAGGGGGCCAACTACGAGCAGTACTTC. Residues: CASSQGIQGANYEQYF. V and J are TRBV4-3 and TRBJ2-7, with 9 bases fitting TRBD1. With 1 base clipped from V and 3 bases from J, the junction kept 7 bases outside the gene matches. The CDR3 loop spans 16 amino acids. The germline V gene encodes CDR1 LGHNA and CDR2 YSLEER.

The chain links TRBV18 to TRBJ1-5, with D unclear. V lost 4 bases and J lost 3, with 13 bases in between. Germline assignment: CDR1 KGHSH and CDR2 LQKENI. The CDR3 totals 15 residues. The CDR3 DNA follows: TGTGCCAGCTCACAGGTGGCGGAAAACAATCAGCCCCAGCATTTT. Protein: CASSQVAENNQPQHF.

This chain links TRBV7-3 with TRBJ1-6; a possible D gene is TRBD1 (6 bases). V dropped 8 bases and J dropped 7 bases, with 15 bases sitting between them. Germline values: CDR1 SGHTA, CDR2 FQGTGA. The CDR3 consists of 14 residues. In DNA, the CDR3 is TGTGCCAGCGGGACGGGACAAATCAATTCACCCCTCCACTTT. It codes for CASGTGQINSPLHF.

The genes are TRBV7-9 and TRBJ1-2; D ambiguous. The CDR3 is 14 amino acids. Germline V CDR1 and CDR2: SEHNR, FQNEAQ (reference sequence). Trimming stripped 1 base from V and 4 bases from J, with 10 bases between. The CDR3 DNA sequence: TGTGCCAGCAGCTTAGAGATGGGCCTCTATGGCTACACCTTC. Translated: CASSLEMGLYGYTF.

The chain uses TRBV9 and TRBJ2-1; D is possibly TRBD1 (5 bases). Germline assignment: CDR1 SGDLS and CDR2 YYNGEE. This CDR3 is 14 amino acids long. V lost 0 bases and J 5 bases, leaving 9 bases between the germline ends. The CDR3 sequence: CASSVDRLNNEQFF. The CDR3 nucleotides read TGTGCCAGCAGCGTAGACAGGCTGAACAATGAGCAGTTCTTC.

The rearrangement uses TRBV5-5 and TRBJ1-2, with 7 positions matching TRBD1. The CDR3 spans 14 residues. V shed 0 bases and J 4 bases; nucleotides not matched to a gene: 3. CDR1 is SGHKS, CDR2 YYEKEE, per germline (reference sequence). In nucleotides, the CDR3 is TGTGCCAGCAGCTTGGACAGGGGAATCTATGGCTACACCTTC. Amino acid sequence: CASSLDRGIYGYTF.

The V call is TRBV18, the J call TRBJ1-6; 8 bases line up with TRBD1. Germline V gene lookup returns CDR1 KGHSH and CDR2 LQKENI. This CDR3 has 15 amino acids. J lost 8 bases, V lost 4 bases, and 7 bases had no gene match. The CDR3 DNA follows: TGTGCCAGCTCACTCGGAACAGGGGGGCATTCACCCCTCCACTTT. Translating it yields CASSLGTGGHSPLHF.

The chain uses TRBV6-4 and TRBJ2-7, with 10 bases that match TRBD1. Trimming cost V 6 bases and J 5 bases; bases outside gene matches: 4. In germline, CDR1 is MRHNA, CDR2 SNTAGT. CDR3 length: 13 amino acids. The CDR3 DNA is TGTGCCAGCAGAAGGACAGGGGGGAACGAGCAGTACTTC. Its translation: CASRRTGGNEQYF.

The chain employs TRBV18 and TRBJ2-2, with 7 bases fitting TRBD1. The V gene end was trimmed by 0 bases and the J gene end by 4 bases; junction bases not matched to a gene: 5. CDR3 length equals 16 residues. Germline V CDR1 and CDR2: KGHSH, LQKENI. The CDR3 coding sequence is TGTGCCAGCTCACCACCTGGGGACAGAGTCACCGGGGAGCTGTTTTTT. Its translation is CASSPPGDRVTGELFF.

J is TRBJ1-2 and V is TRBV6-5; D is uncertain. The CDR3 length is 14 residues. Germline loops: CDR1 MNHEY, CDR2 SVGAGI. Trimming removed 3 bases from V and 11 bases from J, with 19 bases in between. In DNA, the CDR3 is TGTGCCAGCAGTTATAACCCCTGGGGAGGGTTTTACACCTTC. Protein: CASSYNPWGGFYTF.

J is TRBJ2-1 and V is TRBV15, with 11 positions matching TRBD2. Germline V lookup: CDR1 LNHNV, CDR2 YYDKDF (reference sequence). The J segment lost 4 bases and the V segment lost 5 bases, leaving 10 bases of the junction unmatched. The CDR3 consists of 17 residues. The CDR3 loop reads CATSLGGLAGGYNEQFF. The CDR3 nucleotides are TGTGCCACCAGCCTCGGGGGGCTAGCGGGAGGTTACAATGAGCAGTTCTTC.

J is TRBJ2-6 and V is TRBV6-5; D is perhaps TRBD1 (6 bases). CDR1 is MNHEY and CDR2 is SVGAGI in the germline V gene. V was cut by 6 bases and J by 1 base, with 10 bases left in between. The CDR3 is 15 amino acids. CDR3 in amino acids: CASSQQGSGANVLTF. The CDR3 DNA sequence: TGTGCCAGCAGCCAACAGGGATCTGGGGCCAACGTCCTGACTTTC.

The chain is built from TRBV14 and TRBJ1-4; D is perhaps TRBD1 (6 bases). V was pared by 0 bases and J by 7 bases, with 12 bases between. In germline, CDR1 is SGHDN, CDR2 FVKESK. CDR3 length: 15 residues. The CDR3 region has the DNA TGTGCCAGCAGCCAAGATATGGGGGCTGGTGAAAAACTGTTTTTT. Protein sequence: CASSQDMGAGEKLFF.

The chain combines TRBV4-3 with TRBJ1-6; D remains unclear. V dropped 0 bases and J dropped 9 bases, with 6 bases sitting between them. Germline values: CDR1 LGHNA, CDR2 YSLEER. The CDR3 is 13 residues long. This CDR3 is CASSQDYRSPLHF. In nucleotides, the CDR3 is TGCGCCAGCAGCCAAGATTATCGTTCACCCCTCCACTTT.

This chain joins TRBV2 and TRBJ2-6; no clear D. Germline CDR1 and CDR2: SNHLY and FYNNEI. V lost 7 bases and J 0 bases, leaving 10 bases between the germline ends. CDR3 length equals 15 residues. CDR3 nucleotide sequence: TGTGCCAGCAACTTGGTCGGCTCTGGGGCCAACGTCCTGACTTTC. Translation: CASNLVGSGANVLTF.

This CDR3 is CASSPQNTQYF. The CDR3 DNA reads as TGTGCCAGCAGCCCCCAAAATACGCAGTATTTT. The chain links TRBV11-2 to TRBJ2-3; D is undetermined. Per germline, CDR1 SGHAT and CDR2 FQNNGV. Trimming took off 5 bases at V and 7 bases at J, with 7 bases between the two ends. The CDR3 spans 11 residues.

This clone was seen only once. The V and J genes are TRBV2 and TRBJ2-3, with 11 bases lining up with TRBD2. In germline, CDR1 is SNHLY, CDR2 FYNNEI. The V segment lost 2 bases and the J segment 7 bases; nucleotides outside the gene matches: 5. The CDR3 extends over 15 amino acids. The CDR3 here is CASSESSGRIHTQYF. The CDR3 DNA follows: TGTGCCAGCAGTGAATCTAGCGGGAGGATTCATACGCAGTATTTT.

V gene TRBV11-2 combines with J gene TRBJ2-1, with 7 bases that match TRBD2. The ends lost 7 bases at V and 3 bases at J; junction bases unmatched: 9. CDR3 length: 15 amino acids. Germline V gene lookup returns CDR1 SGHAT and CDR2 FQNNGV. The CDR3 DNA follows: TGTGCCAGCATCTTCCGCGCTAGCGGCTACAATGAGCAGTTCTTC. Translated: CASIFRASGYNEQFF.